Presented here are 26 T cell receptor beta chains from one specimen sequenced in a study of blood T cell repertoires in COVID-19. Here immunoSEQ multiplex PCR was the method, and the copy in TCRdb shows in-frame clones only, minus some. The sample includes approximately 66,000 clones, about 87% seen only once; the top ten take just under 8.5%. Sequencing was done on a sample of peripheral blood. These receptors originate from a human donor with active COVID-19. The donor label of this sample is uncertain.

The chain combines TRBV10-3 with TRBJ2-1, with 10 bases that match TRBD2. Germline loops: CDR1 ENHRY, CDR2 SYGVKD. This CDR3 contains 15 residues. V lost 3 bases and J lost 5; bases outside the gene matches: 4. The CDR3 nucleotides read TGTGCCATCAGTGATAGCGGGGGGAGGAACAATGAGCAGTTCTTC. This sequence encodes CAISDSGGRNNEQFF.

The chain recombines TRBV28 with TRBJ2-7; 7 bases fit TRBD2. J lost 5 bases, V lost 7 bases, and 11 bases had no gene match. CDR3 length: 14 amino acids. The germline V gene encodes CDR1 MDHEN and CDR2 SYDVKM. In DNA form, the CDR3 reads TGTGCCAGCATAACCGCGGGAGTGGGCAACGAGCAGTACTTC. Translation: CASITAGVGNEQYF.

The CDR3 here is CASSTELARNYEQYF. CDR3 sequence (DNA): TGTGCCAGTAGTACAGAGCTAGCGAGAAACTACGAGCAGTACTTC. The chain links TRBV19 to TRBJ2-7; tentative D call: TRBD2 (6 bases). The V and J ends lost 4 bases and 3 bases respectively, with 16 bases between them. CDR3 length: 15 amino acids. CDR1 LNHDA and CDR2 SQIVND come from the germline V gene (reference sequence).

The V gene is TRBV2, the J gene TRBJ2-2; D is uncertain. This CDR3 spans 15 amino acids. The V end lost 3 bases, the J end lost 5 bases, and 13 bases lay between the germline ends. Germline CDR1 and CDR2: SNHLY and FYNNEI. The CDR3 spells CASSDTAQGTGELFF. The CDR3 nucleotides are TGTGCCAGCAGTGATACAGCCCAAGGAACCGGGGAGCTGTTTTTT.

The chain uses TRBV5-5 and TRBJ1-2; TRBD1 matches 8 bases. Germline loops: CDR1 SGHKS, CDR2 YYEKEE (reference sequence). The CDR3 totals 15 residues. V lost 4 bases to trimming and J lost 6 bases; unmatched junction nucleotides: 11. The CDR3 here is CASSITSGGADGYTF. Here the CDR3 DNA reads TGTGCCAGCAGCATAACCTCAGGGGGCGCAGATGGCTACACCTTC.

CDR3: CASSYGRDDYGYTF. The CDR3 coding sequence is TGTGCCAGCAGTTACGGGAGAGACGACTATGGCTACACCTTC. This sequence joins TRBV28 and TRBJ1-2; D not certain. Germline CDR1 reads MDHEN; CDR2 reads SYDVKM. Trimming left V 4 bases short and J 3 bases short, with 12 bases between. The CDR3 is 14 amino acids.

The CDR3 here is CASSLSRTGRGYEQYF. In DNA, the CDR3 is TGTGCCAGCAGTTTATCCCGGACAGGGCGAGGCTACGAGCAGTACTTC. This chain uses TRBV27 with TRBJ2-7, with TRBD1 identical over 8 bases. The CDR3 totals 16 residues. The germline V gene encodes CDR1 MNHEY and CDR2 SMNVEV (reference sequence). V dropped 0 bases and J dropped 3; count of bases not matched to a gene: 7.

The V call is TRBV6-5, the J call TRBJ1-4, with 9 bases matching TRBD1. V lost 6 bases and J lost 13; bases outside the gene matches: 9. CDR1 MNHEY and CDR2 SVGAGI come from the germline V gene. This CDR3 contains 13 residues. In nucleotides, the CDR3 is TGTGCCAGCAGCTTTGGGACAGGGCAGTTACTGTTTTTT. This gives the protein CASSFGTGQLLFF.

This clone was seen once. The chain joins TRBV24-1 to TRBJ1-5, with D maybe TRBD1 (5 bases). Trimming left V 5 bases short and J 3 bases short, with 10 bases between. CDR1 and CDR2 from the germline V gene are KGHDR and SFDVKD. CDR3 length equals 14 residues. The CDR3 is CATSVAGSNQPQHF. CDR3 coding DNA: TGTGCCACCAGTGTAGCAGGGTCCAATCAGCCCCAGCATTTT.

The chain links TRBV6-4 to TRBJ2-3, with TRBD2 as a possible D gene (6 bases). Germline V lookup: CDR1 MRHNA, CDR2 SNTAGT. Trimming took off 7 bases at V and 5 bases at J, with 16 bases between the two ends. There are 14 residues in the CDR3. The CDR3 region is CASNGSGELDTQYF. CDR3 sequence (DNA): TGTGCCAGCAACGGGTCGGGGGAGTTAGATACGCAGTATTTT.

The chain combines TRBV19 with TRBJ1-5, with TRBD1 identical over 10 bases. CDR1 and CDR2 from the germline V gene are LNHDA and SQIVND (reference sequence). Trimming cost V 3 bases and J 0 bases; bases outside gene matches: 8. This CDR3 spans 18 amino acids. The CDR3 loop is CASSILGTGVDSNQPQHF. Here the CDR3 DNA reads TGTGCCAGTAGTATTCTTGGGACAGGGGTGGATAGCAATCAGCCCCAGCATTTT.

The J gene is TRBJ1-6, the V gene TRBV5-1, with 7 bases fitting TRBD1. CDR1 and CDR2 (germline): SGHRS, YFSETQ. V lost 5 bases to trimming and J lost 7 bases; unmatched junction nucleotides: 6. The CDR3 is made up of 14 amino acids. The CDR3 DNA sequence: TGCGCCAGCAGACCCGACAGGGTGAATTCACCCCTCCACTTT. It yields the protein CASRPDRVNSPLHF.

The J gene is TRBJ2-2, the V gene TRBV5-6; no firm D call. The V gene lost 4 bases and the J gene lost 5 bases, with 18 bases spanning the gap. Germline V gene lookup returns CDR1 SGHDT and CDR2 YYEEEE. This CDR3 has 16 residues. CDR3 in amino acids: CASSRVLGSGTGELFF. CDR3 bases: TGTGCCAGCAGCCGAGTACTGGGTTCGGGTACCGGGGAGCTGTTTTTT.

The chain couples TRBV4-3 to TRBJ2-3; TRBD2 agrees at 7 bases. The V gene end was trimmed by 1 base and the J gene end by 8 bases; junction bases not matched to a gene: 3. Per germline, CDR1 LGHNA and CDR2 YSLEER. The CDR3 has 13 amino acids. CDR3 sequence reads: CASSQGLAPTQYF. As DNA, the CDR3 is TGCGCCAGCAGCCAAGGACTAGCCCCTACGCAGTATTTT.

This clone was counted between two and nine times. The chain uses TRBV10-3 and TRBJ1-2; possibly TRBD1 for D (5 bases). The germline V and J ends were trimmed by 0 bases and 2 bases, with 10 bases remaining between them. The CDR3 totals 15 residues. From germline, CDR1 is ENHRY and CDR2 SYGVKD. The CDR3 reads CAISESWQGNYGYTF. CDR3 bases: TGTGCCATCAGTGAGTCGTGGCAGGGAAACTATGGCTACACCTTC.

J is TRBJ2-3 and V is TRBV12-3 or TRBV12-4, with 8 bases lining up with TRBD2. With 6 bases clipped from V and 4 bases from J, the junction kept 3 bases outside the gene matches. The CDR3 length is 13 residues. The CDR3: CASSGGAADTQYF. The CDR3, as DNA: TGTGCCAGCAGCGGGGGGGCCGCAGATACGCAGTATTTT.

This rearrangement joins TRBV5-6 to TRBJ2-7, with 11 bases identical to TRBD2. Germline lookup yields CDR1 SGHDT and CDR2 YYEEEE. After removal of 2 bases from V and 5 bases from J, the junction contained 6 bases not matched to a gene. This CDR3 has 15 residues. CDR3 in DNA: TGTGCCAGCAGCTTTACTAGCGGGAGAGGCCACGAGCAGTACTTC. This encodes CASSFTSGRGHEQYF. The full variable domain, its missing parts supplied by reference TRBV5-6 and TRBJ2-7, is DAGVTQSPTHLIKTRGQQVTLRCSPKSGHDTVSWYQQALGQGPQFIFQYYEEEERQRGNFPDRFSGHQFPNYSSELNVNALLLGDSALYLCASSFTSGRGHEQYFGPGTRLTVT.

The chain has TRBV5-6 and TRBJ2-3, with 13 nucleotides matching TRBD2. CDR3 length: 17 residues. V lost 0 bases and J lost 2; bases outside the gene matches: 3. The germline V gene has CDR1 SGHDT and CDR2 YYEEEE. CDR3 sequence reads: CASSLVGTSGTTDTQYF. Here the CDR3 DNA reads TGTGCCAGCAGCTTGGTCGGGACTAGCGGGACCACAGATACGCAGTATTTT.

There are a few counts of this clone. Written as DNA, the CDR3 is TGCGCCAGCAGCCCGGGGGGCAGTAACTATGGCTACACCTTC. It yields the protein CASSPGGSNYGYTF. This chain connects TRBV4-1 to TRBJ1-2; D is perhaps TRBD1 (6 bases). Per germline, CDR1 MGHRA and CDR2 YSYEKL. The CDR3 totals 14 residues. Trimming stripped 4 bases from V and 1 base from J, with 10 bases between.

Within the sample, this clone is medium-sized. The chain couples TRBV28 to TRBJ2-7; D might be TRBD2 (6 bases). V lost 3 bases, J lost 7 bases, and 19 bases lay in between. The CDR3 extends over 15 amino acids. Germline V gives CDR1 MDHEN, CDR2 SYDVKM. CDR3 DNA sequence: TGTGCCAGCAGTTTTCTTCAGGGAGGTTTGGGAGAGCAGTACTTC. It codes for CASSFLQGGLGEQYF.

V is TRBV21-1 and J is TRBJ2-5; the D call TRBD2 from the table was never checked on the DNA. TRBV21-1 is designated a pseudogene. This CDR3 is 20 amino acids long. CDR3 sequence (DNA): TGTGCCAGCAGCAAAGGAGGGCGCTCTCTACTAGCGGGAGGGTCAGAGACCCAGTACTTC. Its protein product is CASSKGGRSLLAGGSETQYF.

The CDR3 loop is CASSPRLRNYEQYF. CDR3 sequence (DNA): TGTGCCAGTAGTCCCCGACTCCGAAACTACGAGCAGTACTTC. The chain couples TRBV19 to TRBJ2-7; D is unclear. V was trimmed by 5 bases and J by 3 bases, leaving 14 bases between them. Germline CDR1 and CDR2: LNHDA and SQIVND (reference sequence). The CDR3 is made up of 14 amino acids.

V usage is TRBV12-3 or TRBV12-4 and J usage is TRBJ1-2; TRBD1 is a possible D gene (6 bases). Trimming pared 5 bases from V and 4 bases from J, leaving 8 bases between. This CDR3 is built from 12 residues. This CDR3 is CASSVDSYGYTF. The CDR3 region has the DNA TGTGCCAGCAGTGTGGACAGCTATGGCTACACCTTC.

The genes are TRBV15 and TRBJ2-5, with 10 nucleotides matching TRBD2. The junction had 5 bases not matched to a gene; V was cut back by 0 bases and J by 1 base. The CDR3 length is 17 residues. Germline V gene data show CDR1 as LNHNV and CDR2 as YYDKDF (reference sequence). The CDR3 reads CATSRDIAGGFQETQYF. CDR3 in DNA: TGTGCCACCAGCAGAGACATAGCGGGGGGTTTCCAAGAGACCCAGTACTTC.

The chain combines TRBV3-1 (or the pseudogene TRBV3-2) with TRBJ2-1, with D maybe TRBD2 (6 bases). Germline loops: CDR1 LGHDT, CDR2 YNNKEL (reference sequence). The CDR3 extends over 16 amino acids. The V end lost 4 bases, the J end lost 2 bases, and 15 bases lay between the germline ends. Written as DNA, the CDR3 is TGTGCCAGCAGCCGCACTACTAGCAGCACCTACAATGAGCAGTTCTTC. It translates to CASSRTTSSTYNEQFF.

The chain recombines TRBV6-2 or TRBV6-3 with TRBJ2-5; 7 nucleotides agree with TRBD2. From germline, CDR1 is MNHEY and CDR2 SVGEGT. CDR3 length: 12 amino acids. V was clipped by 7 bases and J by 5 bases; unmatched bases: 4. The CDR3 bases are TGTGCCAGCAACCCTAGCGGCGAGACCCAGTACTTC. Amino acid sequence: CASNPSGETQYF.